The subject of this entry is one T cell receptor beta chain. The CDR3 sequence is 12 residues long. V was cut by 3 bases and J by 6 bases, with 9 bases left in between. Per germline, CDR1 LGHNA and CDR2 YNFKEQ. As handled by the study authors: For nucleated cells, counts were estimated from reference gene primer amplification. The protocol was immunoSEQ multiplex PCR, while the TCRdb copy is restricted to in-frame clones and leaves out a portion. Clonal size and the V and J genes are those of that table, whereas D and trimming came from the DNA. The table has 150,000 to 200,000 clones, approximately 88% seen once. The sample belongs to a study of blood T cell repertoires in COVID-19. As for the study in general: From the United States, Italy and Spain came samples of acute and convalescent COVID-19. T cells, B-cell-depleted T cells, or PBMCs provided the cDNA or gDNA that served as material.

Sequences were obtained from peripheral blood. This rearrangement joins TRBV4-2 to TRBJ2-7; TRBD2 is a possible D gene (5 bases). This TCR came from a man in his 60s with acute or convalescent COVID-19. This CDR3 is CASSQAAGEQYF. CDR3 nucleotides: TGTGCCAGCAGCCAGGCTGCGGGCGAGCAGTACTTC.